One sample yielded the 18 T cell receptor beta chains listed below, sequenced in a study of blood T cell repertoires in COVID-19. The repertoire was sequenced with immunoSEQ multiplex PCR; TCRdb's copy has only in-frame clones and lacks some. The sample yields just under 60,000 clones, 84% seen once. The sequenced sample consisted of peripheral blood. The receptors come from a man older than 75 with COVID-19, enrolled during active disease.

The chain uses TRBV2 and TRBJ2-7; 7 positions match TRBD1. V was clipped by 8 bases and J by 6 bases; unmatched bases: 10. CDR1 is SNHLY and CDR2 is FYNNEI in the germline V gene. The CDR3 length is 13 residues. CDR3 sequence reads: CASERQGSSEQYV. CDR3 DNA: TGTGCCAGCGAACGACAGGGCTCTTCCGAGCAGTACGTC.

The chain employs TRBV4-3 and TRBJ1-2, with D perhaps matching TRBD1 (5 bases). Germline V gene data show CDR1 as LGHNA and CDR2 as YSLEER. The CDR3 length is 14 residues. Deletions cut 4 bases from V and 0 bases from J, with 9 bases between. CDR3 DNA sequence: TGCGCCAGCAGCCCAGGGCGGACTAACTATGGCTACACCTTC. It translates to CASSPGRTNYGYTF.

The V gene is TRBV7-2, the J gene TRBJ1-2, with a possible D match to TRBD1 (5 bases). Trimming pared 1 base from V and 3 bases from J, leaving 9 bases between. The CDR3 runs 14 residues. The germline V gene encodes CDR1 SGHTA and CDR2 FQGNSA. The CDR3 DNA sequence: TGTGCCAGCAGCTTAGGAGCGACAGACTATGGCTACACCTTC. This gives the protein CASSLGATDYGYTF.

Here the CDR3 DNA reads TGTGCCAGTAGTACCAGGCAGGTTCACTATGGCTACACCTTC. Translated, it gives CASSTRQVHYGYTF. The chain recombines TRBV19 with TRBJ1-2; D is uncertain. CDR3 length: 14 residues. V was trimmed by 4 bases and J by 3 bases, leaving 12 bases between them. The germline gives CDR1 LNHDA, CDR2 SQIVND (reference sequence). Together with reference TRBV19 and TRBJ1-2, the CDR3 gives the full variable domain: DGGITQSPKYLFRKEGQNVTLSCEQNLNHDAMYWYRQDPGQGLRLIYYSQIVNDFQKGDIAEGYSVSREKKESFPLTVTSAQKNPTAFYLCASSTRQVHYGYTFGSGTRLTVV.

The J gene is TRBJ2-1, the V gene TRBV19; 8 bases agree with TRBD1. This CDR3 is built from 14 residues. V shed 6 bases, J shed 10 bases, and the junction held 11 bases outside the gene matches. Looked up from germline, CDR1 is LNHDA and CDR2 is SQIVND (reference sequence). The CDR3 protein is CASSPGQALREQFF. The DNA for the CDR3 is TGTGCCAGTAGCCCGGGACAGGCACTACGCGAGCAGTTCTTC.

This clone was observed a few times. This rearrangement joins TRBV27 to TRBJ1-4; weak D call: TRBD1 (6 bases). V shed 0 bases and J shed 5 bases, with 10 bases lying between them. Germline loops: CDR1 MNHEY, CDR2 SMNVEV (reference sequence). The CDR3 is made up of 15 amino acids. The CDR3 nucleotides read TGTGCCAGCAGTTTATCAGGGGGTATAAATGAAAAACTGTTTTTT. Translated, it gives CASSLSGGINEKLFF.

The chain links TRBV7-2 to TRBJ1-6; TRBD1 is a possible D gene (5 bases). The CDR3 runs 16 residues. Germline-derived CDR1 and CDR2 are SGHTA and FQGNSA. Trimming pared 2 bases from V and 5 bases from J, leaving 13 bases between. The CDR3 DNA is TGTGCCAGCAGCTTAATGGCTGCAGGGAATAATTCACCCCTCCACTTT. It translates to CASSLMAAGNNSPLHF.

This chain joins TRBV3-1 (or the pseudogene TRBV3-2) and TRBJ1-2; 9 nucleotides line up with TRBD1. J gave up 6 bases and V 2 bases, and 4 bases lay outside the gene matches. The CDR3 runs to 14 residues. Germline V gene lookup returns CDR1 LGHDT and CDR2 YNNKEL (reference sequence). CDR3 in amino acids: CASSQIQGADGYTF. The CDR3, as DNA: TGTGCCAGCAGCCAAATACAGGGGGCAGATGGCTACACCTTC.

CDR3 DNA sequence: TGTGCCAGCAGTACCCTAGCGGGGGGAAGGTCCTACAATGAGCAGTTCTTC. Translation gives CASSTLAGGRSYNEQFF. This sequence joins TRBV6-2 or TRBV6-3 and TRBJ2-1; 11 bases fit TRBD2. CDR3 length equals 17 residues. Trimming at V came to 5 bases and at J to 1 base, leaving 7 bases not matched to a gene. Germline lookup yields CDR1 MNHEY and CDR2 SVGEGT.

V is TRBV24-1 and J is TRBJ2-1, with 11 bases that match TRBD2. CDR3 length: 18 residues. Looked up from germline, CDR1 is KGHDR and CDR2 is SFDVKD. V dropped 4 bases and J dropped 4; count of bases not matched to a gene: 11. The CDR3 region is CATSERSGRAGKYNEQFF. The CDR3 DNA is TGTGCCACCAGTGAGCGTAGCGGGAGGGCCGGGAAATACAATGAGCAGTTCTTC.

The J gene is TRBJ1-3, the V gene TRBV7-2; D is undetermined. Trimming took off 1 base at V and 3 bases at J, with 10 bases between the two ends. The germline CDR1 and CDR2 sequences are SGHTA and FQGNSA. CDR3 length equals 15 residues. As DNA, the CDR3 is TGTGCCAGCAGCTTAGGACGGTCAGGTGGAAACACCATATATTTT. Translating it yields CASSLGRSGGNTIYF. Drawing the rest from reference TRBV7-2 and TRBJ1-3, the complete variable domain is GAGVSQSPSNKVTEKGKDVELRCDPISGHTALYWYRQSLGQGLEFLIYFQGNSAPDKSGLPSDRFSAERTGGSVSTLTIQRTQQEDSAVYLCASSLGRSGGNTIYFGEGSWLTVV.

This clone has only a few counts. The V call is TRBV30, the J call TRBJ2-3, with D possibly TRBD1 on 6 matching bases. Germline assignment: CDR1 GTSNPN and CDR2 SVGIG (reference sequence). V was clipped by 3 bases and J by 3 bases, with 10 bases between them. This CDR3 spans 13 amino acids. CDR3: CAWSRGETDTQYF. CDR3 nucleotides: TGTGCCTGGAGCAGGGGTGAGACAGATACGCAGTATTTT.

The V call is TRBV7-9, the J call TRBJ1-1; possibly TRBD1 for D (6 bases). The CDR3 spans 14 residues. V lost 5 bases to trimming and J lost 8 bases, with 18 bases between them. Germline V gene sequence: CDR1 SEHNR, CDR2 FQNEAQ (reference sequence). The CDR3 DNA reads TGTGCCAGCAGCGTACCAACAGGGTCGGCAGAAGCTTTCTTT. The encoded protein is CASSVPTGSAEAFF.

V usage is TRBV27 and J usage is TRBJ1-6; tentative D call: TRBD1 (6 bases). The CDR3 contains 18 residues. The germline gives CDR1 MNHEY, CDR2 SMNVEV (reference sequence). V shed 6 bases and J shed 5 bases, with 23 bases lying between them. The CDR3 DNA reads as TGTGCCAGCAGCCTTGGGGGCAGGCAGGGTGGAGATAATTCACCCCTCCACTTT. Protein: CASSLGGRQGGDNSPLHF.

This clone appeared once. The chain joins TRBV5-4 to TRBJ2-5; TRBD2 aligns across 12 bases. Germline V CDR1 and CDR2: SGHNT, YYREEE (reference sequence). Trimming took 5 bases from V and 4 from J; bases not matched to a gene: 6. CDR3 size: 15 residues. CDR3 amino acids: CASRETSGSTETQYF. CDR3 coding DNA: TGTGCCAGCAGAGAGACTAGCGGGAGTACAGAGACCCAGTACTTC.

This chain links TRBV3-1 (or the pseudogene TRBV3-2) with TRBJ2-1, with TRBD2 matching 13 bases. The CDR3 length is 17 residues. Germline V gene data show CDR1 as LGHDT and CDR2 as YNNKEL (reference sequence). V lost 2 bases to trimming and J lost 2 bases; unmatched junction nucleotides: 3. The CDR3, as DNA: TGTGCCAGCAGCCAACCAGGACTAGCGGGGGCCTACAATGAGCAGTTCTTC. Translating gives CASSQPGLAGAYNEQFF.

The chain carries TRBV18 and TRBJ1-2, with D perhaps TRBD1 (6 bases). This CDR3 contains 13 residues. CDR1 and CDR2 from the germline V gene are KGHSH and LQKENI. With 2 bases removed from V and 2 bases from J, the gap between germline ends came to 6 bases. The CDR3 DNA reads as TGTGCCAGCTCACCAGGACAGAACTATGGCTACACCTTC. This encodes CASSPGQNYGYTF.

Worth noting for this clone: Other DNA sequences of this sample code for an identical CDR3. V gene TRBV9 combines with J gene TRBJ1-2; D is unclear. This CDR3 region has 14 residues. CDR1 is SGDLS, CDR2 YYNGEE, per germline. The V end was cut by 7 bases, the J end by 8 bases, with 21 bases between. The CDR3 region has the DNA TGTGCCAGCTCCCCCACCAGTCTCAAGGAGGGCTACACCTTC. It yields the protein CASSPTSLKEGYTF.